This record covers a single T cell receptor (beta chain). Clones were sequenced by immunoSEQ multiplex PCR, and TCRdb holds only the in-frame ones, with some missing. The data show just under 20,000 clones, with 84% seen just once and roughly 31% held by the top ten. The source of the sample is a study of OX40 agonist ivuxolimab in advanced cancers. Germline loops: CDR1 MDHEN, CDR2 SYDVKM. V lost 1 base and J 4 bases, leaving 16 bases between the germline ends. This CDR3 is built from 16 residues. The material was CD4+ or CD8+ T cells sorted from blood, obtained in a trial of the OX40 agonist ivuxolimab. This sequence joins TRBV28 and TRBJ2-5, with D perhaps TRBD2 (6 bases). This TCR came from an adult with an advanced solid tumor such as melanoma, head and neck, liver or kidney cancer. CDR3 coding DNA: TGTGCCAGCAGTTTATTGAGGAGGGCCCCTCCAGAGACCCAGTACTTC. This sequence encodes CASSLLRRAPPETQYF.